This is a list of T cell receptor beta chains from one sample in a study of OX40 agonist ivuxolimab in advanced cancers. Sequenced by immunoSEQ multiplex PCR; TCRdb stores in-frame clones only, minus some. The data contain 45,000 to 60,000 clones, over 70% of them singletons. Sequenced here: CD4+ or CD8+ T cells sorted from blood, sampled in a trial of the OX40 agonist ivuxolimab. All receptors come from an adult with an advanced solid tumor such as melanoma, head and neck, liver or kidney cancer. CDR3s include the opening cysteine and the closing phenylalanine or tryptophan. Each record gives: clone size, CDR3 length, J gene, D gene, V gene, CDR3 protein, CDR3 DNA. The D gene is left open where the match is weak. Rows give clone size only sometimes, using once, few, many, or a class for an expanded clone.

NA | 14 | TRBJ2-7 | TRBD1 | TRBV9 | CASSVGQGINEQYF | TGTGCCAGCAGCGTAGGACAGGGGATCAACGAGCAGTACTTC
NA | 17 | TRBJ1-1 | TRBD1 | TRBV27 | CASTPRGRWSSNTEAFF | TGTGCCAGCACCCCCAGGGGGCGATGGTCTAGTAACACTGAAGCTTTCTTT
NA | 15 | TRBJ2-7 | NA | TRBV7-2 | CASSQGRTSAYEQYF | TGTGCCAGCAGCCAAGGGAGGACTTCGGCCTACGAGCAGTACTTC
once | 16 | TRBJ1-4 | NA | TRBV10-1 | CASSDSASRGMEKLFF | TGCGCCAGCAGTGATTCGGCCTCAAGGGGAATGGAAAAACTGTTTTTT
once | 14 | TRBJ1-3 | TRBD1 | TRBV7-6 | CASSTRTGSNTIYF | TGTGCCAGCAGCACCCGGACAGGATCAAACACCATATATTTT
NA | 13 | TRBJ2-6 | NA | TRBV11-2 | CASRPSGANVLTF | TGTGCCAGCAGACCCTCCGGGGCCAACGTCCTGACTTTC
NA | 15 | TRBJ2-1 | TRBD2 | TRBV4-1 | CASSYETSGYNEQFF | TGCGCCAGCAGCTACGAGACTAGCGGATACAATGAGCAGTTCTTC
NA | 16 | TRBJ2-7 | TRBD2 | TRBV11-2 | CASSLVGVAGSYEQYF | TGTGCCAGCAGCTTAGTAGGGGTAGCGGGGTCCTACGAGCAGTACTTC
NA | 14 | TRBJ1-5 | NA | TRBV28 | CASSRAPSNQPQHF | TGTGCCAGCAGCCGGGCCCCTAGCAATCAGCCCCAGCATTTT
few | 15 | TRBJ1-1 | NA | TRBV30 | CAWSVPGFSNTEAFF | TGTGCCTGGAGTGTTCCAGGGTTTTCGAACACTGAAGCTTTCTTT
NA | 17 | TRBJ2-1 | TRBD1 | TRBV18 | CASSPRGRQGVDNEQFF | TGTGCCAGCTCACCAAGGGGCCGACAGGGAGTAGACAATGAGCAGTTCTTC
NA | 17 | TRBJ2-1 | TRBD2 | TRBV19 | CASSIWTSGRSYNEQFF | TGTGCCAGTAGTATATGGACTAGCGGGAGGTCCTACAATGAGCAGTTCTTC
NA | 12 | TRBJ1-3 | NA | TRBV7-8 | CASSLVRNTIYF | TGTGCCAGCAGCTTAGTCAGAAACACCATATATTTT
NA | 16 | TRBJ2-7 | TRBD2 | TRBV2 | CASSGLAGGLTYEQYF | TGTGCCAGCAGTGGGCTAGCGGGGGGGCTAACCTACGAGCAGTACTTC
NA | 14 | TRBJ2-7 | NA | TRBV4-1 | CASSPGLTSYEQYF | TGCGCCAGCAGCCCGGGACTCACCTCCTACGAGCAGTACTTC
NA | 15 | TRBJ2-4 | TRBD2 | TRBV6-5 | CASSSRSGRGNIQYF | TGTGCCAGCAGTTCCCGCAGCGGGAGGGGGAACATTCAGTACTTC
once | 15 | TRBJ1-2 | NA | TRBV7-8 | CASSLAFGTDYGYTF | TGTGCCAGCAGCTTAGCGTTCGGGACTGATTATGGCTACACCTTC